These T cell receptor beta chains were read from a single sample in a study of cytomegalovirus exposure and HLA in healthy donors. Sequencing used immunoSEQ multiplex PCR; TCRdb keeps in-frame clones, though not all of them. The data contain 140,000 to 150,000 clones, over 75% of them seen just once; the ten biggest clones take up 0.51%. The sample taken for sequencing was PBMCs. These receptors were obtained from a woman aged 35 to 49 in good health and CMV-seronegative. Each CDR3 is given with its conserved first and last residue. D genes are given only for firm matches. Expanded clones are given a class, and other clones once, few, many or no size at all.

TRBJ1-3 | - | - | TRBV28 | CASSFRGSTGNTIYF | TGTGCCAGCAGTTTTAGGGGGAGCACTGGAAACACCATATATTTT
TRBJ1-1 | - | once | TRBV11-3 | CASRIRGNTEAFF | TGTGCCAGCCGCATCCGGGGGAACACTGAAGCTTTCTTT
TRBJ2-3 | TRBD2 | - | TRBV28 | CASSSAASGVTDTQYF | TGTGCCAGCAGTTCCGCCGCTAGCGGAGTCACAGATACGCAGTATTTT
TRBJ2-3 | - | - | TRBV10-3 | CAIEGDTDTQYF | TGTGCCATCGAGGGGGACACAGATACGCAGTATTTT
TRBJ1-2 | - | - | TRBV28 | CASSLAGAVYGYTF | TGTGCCAGCAGTTTGGCGGGGGCTGTCTATGGCTACACCTTC
TRBJ1-1 | TRBD1 | - | TRBV5-8 | CASTSIRGSHAAFF | TGTGCCAGCACCTCAATCAGGGGGTCTCATGCGGCTTTCTTT
TRBJ2-5 | TRBD2 | - | TRBV10-1 | CASSEEGTSDIQETQYF | TGCGCCAGCAGTGAAGAAGGGACTAGCGACATCCAAGAGACCCAGTACTTC
TRBJ1-1 | - | - | TRBV7-9 | CASSLAPGEAFF | TGTGCCAGCAGCTTAGCGCCAGGGGAAGCTTTCTTT
TRBJ2-1 | - | - | TRBV11-3 | CASSLDRRGFAYNEQFF | TGTGCCAGCAGCTTAGATCGAAGGGGGTTTGCCTACAATGAGCAGTTCTTC
TRBJ1-1 | - | - | TRBV11-3 | CASSLGTAREAFF | TGTGCCAGCAGCTTAGGGACAGCCCGTGAAGCTTTCTTT
TRBJ1-5 | TRBD1 | - | TRBV28 | CASSSYRGGLGNQPQHF | TGTGCCAGCAGTTCCTACAGGGGGGGATTGGGCAATCAGCCCCAGCATTTT
TRBJ2-2 | TRBD2 | - | TRBV27 | CASSFGSLAGGTGELFF | TGTGCCAGCAGTTTCGGTAGCCTAGCGGGAGGTACCGGGGAGCTGTTTTTT
TRBJ2-2 | TRBD1 | - | TRBV10-3 | CAISDPGQGHGELFF | TGTGCCATCAGTGACCCGGGACAGGGGCACGGGGAGCTGTTTTTT
TRBJ2-5 | TRBD1 | - | TRBV7-9 | CASSSSDREETQYF | TGTGCCAGCAGCTCCTCCGACAGGGAAGAGACCCAGTACTTC
TRBJ1-1 | TRBD1 | - | TRBV9 | CASSEQGYMNTEAFF | TGTGCCAGCAGCGAACAGGGGTACATGAACACTGAAGCTTTCTTT
TRBJ2-5 | TRBD2 | - | TRBV4-1 | CASSQIPGLAGVSETQYF | TGCGCCAGCAGCCAGATTCCGGGACTAGCGGGGGTCTCAGAGACCCAGTACTTC
TRBJ1-5 | - | - | TRBV28 | CASSFRGRGNQPQHF | TGTGCCAGCAGTTTCAGGGGAAGAGGCAATCAGCCCCAGCATTTT
TRBJ2-7 | TRBD1 | - | TRBV2 | CASTVLGQGAAEQYF | TGTGCCAGCACAGTCTTAGGACAGGGTGCCGCCGAGCAGTACTTC
TRBJ1-2 | - | - | TRBV6-6 | CASSEVGTRGYGYTF | TGTGCCAGCAGCGAAGTGGGGACAAGGGGCTATGGCTACACCTTC
TRBJ1-4 | - | - | TRBV15 | CATAGGAGGEKLFF | TGTGCCACCGCGGGGGGCGCGGGCGGTGAAAAACTGTTTTTT
TRBJ2-7 | TRBD2 | - | TRBV7-2 | CASSPSASGSGPLEQYF | TGTGCCAGCAGCCCTTCAGCGAGCGGGAGTGGTCCCCTCGAGCAGTACTTC
TRBJ2-3 | - | - | TRBV7-9 | CASSTTSWDTQYF | TGTGCCAGCAGCACGACTTCTTGGGATACGCAGTATTTT
TRBJ2-3 | TRBD2 | - | TRBV9 | CASSVALGGRTGRYTDTQYF | TGTGCCAGCAGCGTAGCTCTGGGCGGGAGGACGGGAAGGTACACAGATACGCAGTATTTT
TRBJ1-2 | TRBD1 | - | TRBV7-2 | CASSIQGDGYTF | TGTGCCAGCAGCATACAGGGGGACGGCTACACCTTC
TRBJ1-1 | - | - | TRBV11-3 | CASSAMGGLKEAFF | TGTGCCAGCAGCGCCATGGGGGGACTAAAGGAAGCTTTCTTT
TRBJ2-1 | TRBD2 | - | TRBV7-9 | CASSWAGGPGNEQFF | TGTGCCAGCAGTTGGGCGGGAGGGCCAGGAAATGAGCAGTTCTTC
TRBJ2-7 | TRBD1 | - | TRBV6-1 | CASSEGGQGGREQYF | TGTGCCAGCAGTGAAGGTGGACAGGGGGGTCGAGAGCAGTACTTC
TRBJ2-3 | TRBD1 | - | TRBV5-8 | CASTRPTDRFSGADTQYF | TGTGCCAGCACCCGACCCACGGACAGGTTCAGTGGCGCAGATACGCAGTATTTT
TRBJ2-2 | - | - | TRBV28 | CASSSYLGELFF | TGTGCCAGCAGTTCCTACCTGGGGGAGCTGTTTTTT
TRBJ2-7 | TRBD2 | - | TRBV6-6 | CASREGIFSYEQYF | TGTGCCAGCCGGGAGGGCATTTTCTCCTACGAGCAGTACTTC
TRBJ1-1 | - | - | TRBV5-4 | CASSPVPVEAFF | TGTGCCAGCAGCCCCGTTCCCGTTGAAGCTTTCTTT
TRBJ1-1 | - | - | TRBV11-3 | CASSLVASIAFF | TGTGCCAGCAGCTTAGTAGCAAGTATAGCTTTCTTT
TRBJ2-7 | TRBD2 | - | TRBV30 | CAWSALAGGAYEQYF | TGTGCCTGGAGTGCCCTAGCGGGGGGGGCCTACGAGCAGTACTTC
TRBJ2-1 | - | - | TRBV5-6 | CASSLEPSSYNEQFF | TGTGCCAGCAGCTTGGAACCGAGCTCCTACAATGAGCAGTTCTTC